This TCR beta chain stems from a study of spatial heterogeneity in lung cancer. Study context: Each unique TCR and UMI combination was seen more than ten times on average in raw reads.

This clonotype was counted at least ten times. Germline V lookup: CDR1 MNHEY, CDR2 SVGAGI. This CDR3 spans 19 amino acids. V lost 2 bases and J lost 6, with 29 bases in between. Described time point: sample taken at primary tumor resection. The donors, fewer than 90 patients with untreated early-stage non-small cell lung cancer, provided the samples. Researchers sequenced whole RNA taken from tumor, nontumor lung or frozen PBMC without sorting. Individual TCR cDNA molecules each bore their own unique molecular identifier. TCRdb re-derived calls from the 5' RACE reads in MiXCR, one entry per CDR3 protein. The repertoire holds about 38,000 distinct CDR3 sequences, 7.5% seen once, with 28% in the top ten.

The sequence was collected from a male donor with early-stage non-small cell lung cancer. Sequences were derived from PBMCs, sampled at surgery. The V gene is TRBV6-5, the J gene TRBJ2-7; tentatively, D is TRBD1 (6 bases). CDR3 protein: CASSYPPATGNSHLGEQYV. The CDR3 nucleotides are TGTGCCAGCAGTTACCCCCCCGCAACAGGGAACTCCCATTTAGGCGAGCAGTACGTC.